This TCR beta chain was identified during a study of spatial heterogeneity in lung cancer. Study in general: The average appearance count of each unique TCR and UMI combination in raw reads was more than nine.

A distinct unique molecular identifier was carried by each TCR cDNA molecule. TCRdb re-analysed the 5' RACE reads in MiXCR, keeping a single row per CDR3 protein. Of 4,100 or so distinct CDR3 sequences detected, around a fifth appear once; the ten largest clones hold roughly 20%. V lost 6 bases and J lost 0, with 11 bases in between. The CDR3 length is 14 residues. Germline V CDR1 and CDR2: MNHEY, SVGEGT. Time point given: sample taken at primary tumor resection. Whole RNA obtained from tumor, nontumor lung or frozen PBMC underwent sequencing without sorting. This clonotype is medium-sized. The library was built for alpha chains, so this beta chain is an off-target read and its size means little.

The J gene is TRBJ1-1, the V gene TRBV6-2 or TRBV6-3, with D possibly being TRBD1 (6 bases). The sequence was obtained from a female donor with early-stage non-small cell lung cancer. Sequenced material: normal lung tissue next to the tumor, taken at surgery. This CDR3 reads CASSRQEMNTEAFF. The CDR3 coding sequence is TGTGCCAGCAGCCGACAGGAGATGAACACTGAAGCTTTCTTT.